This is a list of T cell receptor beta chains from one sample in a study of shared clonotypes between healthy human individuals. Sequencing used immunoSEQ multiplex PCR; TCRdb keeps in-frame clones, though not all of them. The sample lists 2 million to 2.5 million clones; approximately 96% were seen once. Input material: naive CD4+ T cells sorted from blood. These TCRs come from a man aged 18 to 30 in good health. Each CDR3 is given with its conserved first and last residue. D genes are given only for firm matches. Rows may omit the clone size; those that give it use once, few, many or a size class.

CDR3nt: TGTGCCAGCAGTACGAGAGAGGTCTACGAGCAGTACTTC; CDR3aa: CASSTREVYEQYF; v_gene: TRBV21-1; abundance: .; d_gene: .; j_gene: TRBJ2-7
CDR3nt: TGTGCCAGCAGGGGACAAGCAACTAATGAAAAACTGTTTTTT; CDR3aa: CASRGQATNEKLFF; v_gene: TRBV6-6; abundance: .; d_gene: .; j_gene: TRBJ1-4
CDR3nt: TGTGCCAGTCGGGACGACCCAGCCACAGATACGCAGTATTTT; CDR3aa: CASRDDPATDTQYF; v_gene: TRBV19; abundance: .; d_gene: .; j_gene: TRBJ2-3
CDR3nt: TGTGCCAGCAGCTTAGATAGCCAGGGCCGTAAGGCTTTCTTT; CDR3aa: CASSLDSQGRKAFF; v_gene: TRBV11-2; abundance: .; d_gene: .; j_gene: TRBJ1-1
CDR3nt: TGTGCCAGCGGTGGGGGCGGGATCCAATACAATGAGCAGTTCTTC; CDR3aa: CASGGGGIQYNEQFF; v_gene: TRBV6-5; abundance: .; d_gene: .; j_gene: TRBJ2-1
CDR3nt: TGTGCCAGCAGCCCCGTGCCCACACTCTCACCCCTCCACTTT; CDR3aa: CASSPVPTLSPLHF; v_gene: TRBV2; abundance: .; d_gene: .; j_gene: TRBJ1-6
CDR3nt: TGCGCCAGCAGCTTTTGGTTCATCGGCAACTCTGGAAACACCATATATTTT; CDR3aa: CASSFWFIGNSGNTIYF; v_gene: TRBV5-1; abundance: .; d_gene: .; j_gene: TRBJ1-3
CDR3nt: TGCGCCAGCAGCTTCCAGGAGAACACTGAAGCTTTCTTT; CDR3aa: CASSFQENTEAFF; v_gene: TRBV5-1; abundance: .; d_gene: .; j_gene: TRBJ1-1
CDR3nt: TGTGCCACCTGGGACTCCTACGAGCAGTACTTC; CDR3aa: CATWDSYEQYF; v_gene: TRBV9; abundance: few; d_gene: .; j_gene: TRBJ2-7
CDR3nt: TGTGCCAGCAGTTTAACCGGGGCCGGTTACGAGCAGTACTTC; CDR3aa: CASSLTGAGYEQYF; v_gene: TRBV28; abundance: .; d_gene: .; j_gene: TRBJ2-7
CDR3nt: TGCGCCAGCAGCATTGGGACTAGCGGCTACAATGAGCAGTTCTTC; CDR3aa: CASSIGTSGYNEQFF; v_gene: TRBV5-1; abundance: .; d_gene: TRBD2; j_gene: TRBJ2-1
CDR3nt: TGTGCAAGTCGCCCCGAAGGGTCGGGCTACGAGCAGTACTTC; CDR3aa: CASRPEGSGYEQYF; v_gene: TRBV12-2; abundance: .; d_gene: .; j_gene: TRBJ2-7
CDR3nt: TGCGCCAGCAGCCTGCGGGGCGAGGGAGAGACCCAGTACTTC; CDR3aa: CASSLRGEGETQYF; v_gene: TRBV5-1; abundance: .; d_gene: .; j_gene: TRBJ2-5
CDR3nt: TGCGCCAGCAGCACCGACAGGGGAGAGACCCAGTACTTC; CDR3aa: CASSTDRGETQYF; v_gene: TRBV5-1; abundance: .; d_gene: TRBD1; j_gene: TRBJ2-5
CDR3nt: TGTGCCAGCAGTCCTTCCACGACAGGGAACACTGAAGCTTTCTTT; CDR3aa: CASSPSTTGNTEAFF; v_gene: TRBV2; abundance: .; d_gene: .; j_gene: TRBJ1-1
CDR3nt: TGTGCCAGCAGCATACGCAGGGACAGGGAAAGGGAGCAGTACTTC; CDR3aa: CASSIRRDREREQYF; v_gene: TRBV5-4; abundance: .; d_gene: TRBD1; j_gene: TRBJ2-7
CDR3nt: TGTGCCAGCAGTCTCGAAACCTACGAGCAGTACTTC; CDR3aa: CASSLETYEQYF; v_gene: TRBV2; abundance: .; d_gene: .; j_gene: TRBJ2-7
CDR3nt: TGTGCCATCAGTAGCCAGTCGAACATTCAGTACTTC; CDR3aa: CAISSQSNIQYF; v_gene: TRBV10-3; abundance: .; d_gene: .; j_gene: TRBJ2-4
CDR3nt: TGCGCCAGCAGCTTGGCCACCATCAATGAGCAGTTCTTC; CDR3aa: CASSLATINEQFF; v_gene: TRBV5-1; abundance: .; d_gene: .; j_gene: TRBJ2-1
CDR3nt: TGTGCCAGCAGCTCCCTAGGACAGGGGGAAGCTTTCTTT; CDR3aa: CASSSLGQGEAFF; v_gene: TRBV5-6; abundance: .; d_gene: TRBD1; j_gene: TRBJ1-1